This TCR beta chain was obtained from a study of T-cell memory formation after mild COVID-19. Study information: Most TCR clusters belonged to a single donor.

Study-level points and caveats: Later expanders leaned CD4+, whereas day 15 to 85 contracting clones were balanced CD4/CD8.

The CDR3 extends over 15 amino acids. CDR1 is MNHEY, CDR2 SVGAGI, per germline. The V segment lost 6 bases and the J segment 4 bases; nucleotides outside the gene matches: 11. MiXCR, run by TCRdb on the 5' RACE reads, gives a single entry per CDR3 protein. The profile shows 380,000 or so distinct CDR3 sequences, roughly 13% of them singletons. This clonotype showed up just a few times. Antigen specificity is unknown. Sequencing was performed on PBMCs or a T cell subset sorted from them (not recorded which). The clonotype comes from a man in his late teens or twenties who had mild COVID-19 (a few samples of this study predate the infection). Cell type and time point are not known. The chain combines TRBV6-5 with TRBJ1-2, with 7 bases lining up with TRBD1. The CDR3 here is CASRGRTGTVYGYTF. DNA for the CDR3: TGTGCCAGCAGGGGCCGAACCGGGACAGTCTATGGCTACACCTTC.